These T cell receptor beta chains were read from a single sample in a study of T cell changes during pregnancy in multiple sclerosis. Libraries were prepared by immunoSEQ multiplex PCR; TCRdb keeps only in-frame clonotypes and omits some of them. The table lists about 100,000 clones, 85% to 95% of them singletons, with over 0.7% in the top ten. The starting material was peripheral blood, obtained before pregnancy. These receptor sequences come from a female donor with multiple sclerosis, enrolled in a pregnancy study. The CDR3 runs from the conserved cysteine through the conserved F or W. D genes are given only for firm matches. Size values are once, few and many counts, or a class for expanded clones, and some rows have none.

J gene: TRBJ2-1; V gene: TRBV27; D gene: TRBD1; clone size: NA; CDR3 DNA: TGTGCCATTAGTTCCTGGACAGGGGGCTCAAATTTCTACAATGAGCAGTTCTTC; CDR3 protein: CAISSWTGGSNFYNEQFF
J gene: TRBJ2-7; V gene: TRBV30; D gene: NA; clone size: NA; CDR3 DNA: TGTGCCTGTGATGTGCAGGTCTACGAGCAGTACTTC; CDR3 protein: CACDVQVYEQYF
J gene: TRBJ1-1; V gene: TRBV29-1; D gene: NA; clone size: NA; CDR3 DNA: TGCAGCGTTGAGACGGGGAAGAACACTGAAGCTTTCTTT; CDR3 protein: CSVETGKNTEAFF
J gene: TRBJ1-2; V gene: TRBV12-5; D gene: TRBD1; clone size: NA; CDR3 DNA: TGTGCTAGTGGTTTGGTAATCGACAGGGTGAACTATGGCTACACCTTC; CDR3 protein: CASGLVIDRVNYGYTF
J gene: TRBJ2-7; V gene: TRBV18; D gene: NA; clone size: NA; CDR3 DNA: TGTGCCAGCTCACGAGAAAACTACGAGCAGTACTTC; CDR3 protein: CASSRENYEQYF
J gene: TRBJ1-3; V gene: TRBV7-9; D gene: NA; clone size: NA; CDR3 DNA: TGTGCCAGCAGCTCCGGACAGCTAAGAAACACCATATATTTT; CDR3 protein: CASSSGQLRNTIYF
J gene: TRBJ1-1; V gene: TRBV19; D gene: TRBD1; clone size: NA; CDR3 DNA: TGTGCCAGTAGCTTCGGACAGGGGGTAACTGAAGCTTTCTTT; CDR3 protein: CASSFGQGVTEAFF
J gene: TRBJ2-3; V gene: TRBV19; D gene: TRBD2; clone size: NA; CDR3 DNA: TGTGCCAGTGCGGGACTAGCGGGAGTCGGGGGGCAGTATTTT; CDR3 protein: CASAGLAGVGGQYF
J gene: TRBJ2-7; V gene: TRBV27; D gene: TRBD1; clone size: NA; CDR3 DNA: TGTGCCAGCCGGGACAGATACACTTCCTACGAGCAGTACTTC; CDR3 protein: CASRDRYTSYEQYF
J gene: TRBJ2-7; V gene: TRBV9; D gene: TRBD1; clone size: NA; CDR3 DNA: TGTGCCAGCAGCCCGACCCACCGGACAGGTTCCTACGAGCAGTACTTC; CDR3 protein: CASSPTHRTGSYEQYF
J gene: TRBJ1-1; V gene: TRBV29-1; D gene: NA; clone size: NA; CDR3 DNA: TGCAGCGTTGTGAGTCAGGGGAACACTGAAGCTTTCTTT; CDR3 protein: CSVVSQGNTEAFF
J gene: TRBJ2-1; V gene: TRBV7-9; D gene: NA; clone size: NA; CDR3 DNA: TGTGCCAGCAGCTCCACCTCGGGGAAGGGATCCTACAATGAGCAGTTCTTC; CDR3 protein: CASSSTSGKGSYNEQFF
J gene: TRBJ1-4; V gene: TRBV29-1; D gene: NA; clone size: few; CDR3 DNA: TGCAGCGTTGCCAGGGTGAATGAAAAACTGTTTTTT; CDR3 protein: CSVARVNEKLFF
J gene: TRBJ2-1; V gene: TRBV9; D gene: NA; clone size: NA; CDR3 DNA: TGTGCCAGCAGCGCGGGAGTTGCCAATGAGCAGTTCTTC; CDR3 protein: CASSAGVANEQFF
J gene: TRBJ2-7; V gene: TRBV18; D gene: NA; clone size: NA; CDR3 DNA: TGTGCCAGCTCACCACTTGAGGGAACGAGATACGAGCAGTACTTC; CDR3 protein: CASSPLEGTRYEQYF
J gene: TRBJ1-1; V gene: TRBV28; D gene: NA; clone size: once; CDR3 DNA: TGTGCCAGCAGTTTTCCGGGGGAGAACACTGAAGCTTTCTTT; CDR3 protein: CASSFPGENTEAFF
J gene: TRBJ1-3; V gene: TRBV7-9; D gene: NA; clone size: NA; CDR3 DNA: TGTGCCAGCAGCTTAGCGGCTTCCCCCTCTGGAAACACCATATATTTT; CDR3 protein: CASSLAASPSGNTIYF
J gene: TRBJ2-1; V gene: TRBV11-3; D gene: TRBD2; clone size: NA; CDR3 DNA: TGTGCCAGCAGCTTAGGGTCTGGGACTAGCGTCGATGAGCAGTTCTTC; CDR3 protein: CASSLGSGTSVDEQFF
J gene: TRBJ1-1; V gene: TRBV2; D gene: TRBD1; clone size: NA; CDR3 DNA: TGTGCCAGCAGCGACAGGGAGGTGGACACTGAAGCTTTCTTT; CDR3 protein: CASSDREVDTEAFF
J gene: TRBJ2-7; V gene: TRBV5-1; D gene: TRBD1; clone size: NA; CDR3 DNA: TGCGCCAGCAGCCCACCGGGGACAGGGGGTGAGCAGTACTTC; CDR3 protein: CASSPPGTGGEQYF
J gene: TRBJ1-4; V gene: TRBV15; D gene: NA; clone size: NA; CDR3 DNA: TGTGCCACCAGCAGAGGGGCAGGGGCACTAACTAATGAAAAACTGTTTTTT; CDR3 protein: CATSRGAGALTNEKLFF
J gene: TRBJ1-2; V gene: TRBV5-6; D gene: TRBD1; clone size: NA; CDR3 DNA: TGTGCCAGCAGCTTAAACAGGGGACAGGGGTCTACTGGCTACACCTTC; CDR3 protein: CASSLNRGQGSTGYTF
J gene: TRBJ2-5; V gene: TRBV7-9; D gene: NA; clone size: NA; CDR3 DNA: TGTGCCAGCAGCGGAGGTGATGGGACCCAGTACTTC; CDR3 protein: CASSGGDGTQYF
J gene: TRBJ1-5; V gene: TRBV7-2; D gene: TRBD1; clone size: NA; CDR3 DNA: TGTGCCAGCAGCAACCGGGACAGGGGGCGTTGGAATTATCAGCCCCAGCATTTT; CDR3 protein: CASSNRDRGRWNYQPQHF
J gene: TRBJ2-7; V gene: TRBV5-6; D gene: NA; clone size: NA; CDR3 DNA: TGTGCCAGCAGCCCCGGACTGGCCTACGAGCAGTACTTC; CDR3 protein: CASSPGLAYEQYF
J gene: TRBJ1-5; V gene: TRBV6-1; D gene: NA; clone size: NA; CDR3 DNA: TGTGCCAGCAGTACAGGGTTCAATCAGCCCCAGCATTTT; CDR3 protein: CASSTGFNQPQHF
J gene: TRBJ2-1; V gene: TRBV5-4; D gene: TRBD1; clone size: NA; CDR3 DNA: TGTGCCAGCAGCTGGGGACAGGGTGCCTACAATGAGCAGTTCTTC; CDR3 protein: CASSWGQGAYNEQFF
J gene: TRBJ1-1; V gene: TRBV19; D gene: TRBD1; clone size: NA; CDR3 DNA: TGTGCCAGTAGCCCCCAGGGGGGCACTGAAGCTTTCTTT; CDR3 protein: CASSPQGGTEAFF
J gene: TRBJ2-2; V gene: TRBV7-2; D gene: TRBD1; clone size: NA; CDR3 DNA: TGTGCCAGCAGCTTTGGGGACAGGGATACCGGGGAGCTGTTTTTT; CDR3 protein: CASSFGDRDTGELFF
J gene: TRBJ2-7; V gene: TRBV15; D gene: NA; clone size: NA; CDR3 DNA: TGTGCCACCAGCAGAGATCTGGCGCCGGGGGTCCCCTACGAGCAGTACTTC; CDR3 protein: CATSRDLAPGVPYEQYF
J gene: TRBJ1-3; V gene: TRBV5-8; D gene: NA; clone size: once; CDR3 DNA: TGTGCCAGCAGAAAGACAAGCTCTGGAAACACCATATATTTT; CDR3 protein: CASRKTSSGNTIYF
J gene: TRBJ1-1; V gene: TRBV2; D gene: TRBD1; clone size: NA; CDR3 DNA: TGTGCCAGCAGTCTTCGACAGGGGGCCGACACTGAAGCTTTCTTT; CDR3 protein: CASSLRQGADTEAFF
J gene: TRBJ1-5; V gene: TRBV13; D gene: NA; clone size: NA; CDR3 DNA: TGTGCCAGCAGCTTAGGCCAGGGTTTGCCCCAGCATTTT; CDR3 protein: CASSLGQGLPQHF
J gene: TRBJ2-7; V gene: TRBV19; D gene: NA; clone size: NA; CDR3 DNA: TGTGCCAGTAGTTGGGCTGGAACCTACGAGCAGTACTTC; CDR3 protein: CASSWAGTYEQYF
J gene: TRBJ2-7; V gene: TRBV25-1; D gene: NA; clone size: NA; CDR3 DNA: TGTGCCAGCAGTAATAGCAGAACCTCCTACGAGCAGTACTTC; CDR3 protein: CASSNSRTSYEQYF
J gene: TRBJ1-3; V gene: TRBV13; D gene: NA; clone size: NA; CDR3 DNA: TGTGCCAGCAGCTACCGGGACACCTCTGGAAACACCATATATTTT; CDR3 protein: CASSYRDTSGNTIYF
J gene: TRBJ1-2; V gene: TRBV28; D gene: TRBD1; clone size: NA; CDR3 DNA: TGTGCCAGCAGTTTGGCTTTACCCGGGACAGGGTATGGCTACACCTTC; CDR3 protein: CASSLALPGTGYGYTF
J gene: TRBJ1-1; V gene: TRBV29-1; D gene: NA; clone size: NA; CDR3 DNA: TGCAGCGTCCCACCCGAAGGAGGCACTGAAGCTTTCTTT; CDR3 protein: CSVPPEGGTEAFF
J gene: TRBJ2-1; V gene: TRBV1; D gene: NA; clone size: NA; CDR3 DNA: TGCACCAGCAGCCTAGCGGGAGCATGCAATGAGCAGTTCTTC; CDR3 protein: CTSSLAGACNEQFF
J gene: TRBJ2-7; V gene: TRBV27; D gene: TRBD1; clone size: NA; CDR3 DNA: TGTGCCAGCAGTCCGGACAGGAGCTCCTACGAGCAGTACTTC; CDR3 protein: CASSPDRSSYEQYF
J gene: TRBJ2-1; V gene: TRBV2; D gene: TRBD2; clone size: NA; CDR3 DNA: TGTGCCAGCAGAAGGACTAGCGGGATAAGCGATGAGCAGTTCTTC; CDR3 protein: CASRRTSGISDEQFF
J gene: TRBJ2-7; V gene: TRBV27; D gene: NA; clone size: NA; CDR3 DNA: TGTGCCAGCAGTTTACAGGGGCCGTCGGCTGGCGAGCAGTACTTC; CDR3 protein: CASSLQGPSAGEQYF
J gene: TRBJ2-3; V gene: TRBV11-3; D gene: TRBD2; clone size: NA; CDR3 DNA: TGTGCCAGCAGCTTAGGTCTTCGGCTAGCGGGAGTCGACACAGATACGCAGTATTTT; CDR3 protein: CASSLGLRLAGVDTDTQYF